This passage covers 7 T cell receptor beta chains from one sample sequenced in a study of T cells in Graves' hyperthyroidism and ophthalmopathy. TCR beta CDR3 region amplification was performed from RNA transcripts. A set of HTBI primers served as the primers for a first-round RT-PCR of the TCR CDR3. MiXCR was run by TCRdb on the multiplex PCR reads, yielding one entry per CDR3 protein. The sample yields about 250,000 distinct CDR3 sequences, roughly 22% seen once. The sample was blood. These receptors originate from a man in his thirties or forties with Graves' ophthalmopathy.

This clonotype was seen just once. In DNA form, the CDR3 reads TGTGCCAGCAGTTTTGGGCGGGAGCTGTTTTTT. Protein: CASSFGRELFF. The J gene is TRBJ2-2, the V gene TRBV6-5; D is unclear. Germline V lookup: CDR1 MNHEY, CDR2 SVGAGI. The CDR3 is 11 amino acids. Between the trimmed V and J ends, which lost 4 bases and 9 bases, there was a span of 6 bases.

Only a few counts were recorded for this clonotype. The junction departs from germline at one end; a sequencing error may be responsible. The J gene is TRBJ2-7, the V gene TRBV7-7; a possible D gene is TRBD1 (5 bases). The CDR3 has 13 amino acids. The germline gives CDR1 SSHAT, CDR2 FNYEAQ (reference sequence). The CDR3 bases are TGTGCTAGCAGCTTAGGGGTCAGATACGAGCAGTACTTC. This encodes CASSLGVRYEQYF.

The genes are TRBV10-1 and TRBJ2-1; 8 positions match TRBD2. This CDR3 spans 16 amino acids. Germline V CDR1 and CDR2: WNHNN, SYGVQD (reference sequence). V shed 3 bases, J shed 3 bases, and the junction held 7 bases outside the gene matches. The DNA for the CDR3 is TGCGCCAGCAGTGACGGAGCGGGAGTGGGCTACAATGAGCAGTTCTTC. This gives the protein CASSDGAGVGYNEQFF.

This clonotype has more than one count but fewer than ten. The rearrangement joins TRBV12-3 or TRBV12-4 to TRBJ2-2; no clear D gene. V lost 4 bases, J lost 6 bases, and 6 bases lay in between. The CDR3 extends over 12 amino acids. DNA of the CDR3: TGTGCCAGCAGTTCGTCTTCCGGGGAGCTGTTTTTT. Residues: CASSSSSGELFF.

The chain carries TRBV12-3 or TRBV12-4 and TRBJ1-6, with D hard to call. V gave up 2 bases and J gave up 7 bases, with 9 bases separating them. This CDR3 is 14 amino acids long. The CDR3 sequence is CASSLSLSNSPLHF. The CDR3 bases are TGTGCCAGCAGTTTATCCTTAAGCAATTCACCCCTCCACTTT.

This clonotype appeared a few times. The chain employs TRBV28 and TRBJ2-1; 8 positions match TRBD1. From germline, CDR1 is MDHEN and CDR2 SYDVKM. J gave up 7 bases and V 5 bases, and 16 bases lay outside the gene matches. The CDR3 is 17 residues long. This CDR3 is CASSPPRQGPVGNEQFF. CDR3 coding DNA: TGTGCCAGCAGTCCCCCACGACAGGGGCCCGTTGGGAATGAGCAGTTCTTC.

The chain links TRBV7-9 to TRBJ1-5; possibly TRBD1 for D (5 bases). Trimming removed 4 bases from V and 3 bases from J, with 10 bases in between. Germline lookup yields CDR1 SEHNR and CDR2 FQNEAQ (reference sequence). This CDR3 has 14 residues. This CDR3 reads CASSSTGDNQPQHF. CDR3 coding DNA: TGTGCCAGCAGCTCAACAGGAGACAATCAGCCCCAGCATTTT.